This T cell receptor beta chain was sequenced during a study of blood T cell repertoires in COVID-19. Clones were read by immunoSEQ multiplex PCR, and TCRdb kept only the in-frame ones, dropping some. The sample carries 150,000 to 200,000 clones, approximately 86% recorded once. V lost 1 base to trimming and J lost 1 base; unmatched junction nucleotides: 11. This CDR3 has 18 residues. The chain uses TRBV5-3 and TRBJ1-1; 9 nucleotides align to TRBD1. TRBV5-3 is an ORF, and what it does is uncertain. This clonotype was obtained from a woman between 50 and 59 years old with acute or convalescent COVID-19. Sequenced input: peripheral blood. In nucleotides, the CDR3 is TGTGCCAGAAGCTTGTGTTGGGACAGGGCTTTGGGGAACACTGAAGCTTTCTTT. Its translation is CARSLCWDRALGNTEAFF.